The sample holds a few counts of the clone carrying this TCR beta chain. This sample includes further DNA sequences coding for the same CDR3. The germline CDR1 and CDR2 sequences are SEHNR and FQNEAQ (reference sequence). Between the trimmed V and J ends, which lost 2 bases and 1 base, there was a span of 9 bases. The CDR3 extends over 14 amino acids. The data are from a study of blood T cell repertoires in COVID-19. The wider study: The origin of the acute and convalescent COVID-19 samples was the United States, Italy and Spain. From T cells, B-cell-depleted T cells, or PBMCs came the material, which was cDNA or gDNA.

In the authors' methods: Amplification with reference gene primers provided the estimates of nucleated cell counts. Generated by immunoSEQ multiplex PCR, the TCRdb table keeps only in-frame clones and is missing some. The V and J calls and clone size were taken over from that table, and D and trimming were inferred from the DNA. This sample carries a few hundred thousand clones, approximately 79% of them seen once, and the ten largest clones take roughly 5%. The V call is TRBV7-9, the J call TRBJ2-7, with a possible D match to TRBD1 (6 bases). The clonotype comes from a human donor in a cohort sampled during active COVID-19. The source material was peripheral blood. DNA of the CDR3: TGTGCCAGCAGCTTACAGGGGTTGTCCTACGAGCAGTACTTC. This gives the protein CASSLQGLSYEQYF.